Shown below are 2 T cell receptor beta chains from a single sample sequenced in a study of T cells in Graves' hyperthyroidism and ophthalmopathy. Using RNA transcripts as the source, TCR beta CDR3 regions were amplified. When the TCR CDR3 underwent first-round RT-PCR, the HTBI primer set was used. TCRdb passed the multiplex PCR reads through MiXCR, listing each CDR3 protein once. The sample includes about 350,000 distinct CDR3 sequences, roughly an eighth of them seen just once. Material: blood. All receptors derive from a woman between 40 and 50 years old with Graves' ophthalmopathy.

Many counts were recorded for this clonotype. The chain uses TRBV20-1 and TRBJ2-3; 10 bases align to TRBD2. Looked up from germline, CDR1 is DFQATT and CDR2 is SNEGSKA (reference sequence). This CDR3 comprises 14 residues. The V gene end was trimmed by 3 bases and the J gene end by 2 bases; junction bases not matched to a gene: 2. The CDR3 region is CSASSGGITDTQYF. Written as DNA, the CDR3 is TGCAGTGCTAGTAGCGGGGGGATCACAGATACGCAGTATTTT.

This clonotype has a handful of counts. The chain's CDR3 is CASSGAGDYEQYF. CDR3 in DNA: TGTGCCAGCTCGGGGGCAGGGGACTACGAGCAGTACTTC. The chain couples TRBV18 to TRBJ2-7, with D maybe TRBD1 (6 bases). Trimming took off 6 bases at V and 3 bases at J, with 12 bases between the two ends. Germline values: CDR1 KGHSH, CDR2 LQKENI. The CDR3 is made up of 13 amino acids.